Each of the 16 T cell receptor beta chains below was sequenced from the same sample in a study of Graves' ophthalmopathy and Graves' hyperthyroidism. RNA transcripts were the source from which TCR beta CDR3 regions were amplified. First-round RT-PCR employed HTBI primers, with a second-round multiplex PCR after it. One entry per CDR3 protein results from TCRdb running MiXCR on the multiplex PCR reads. Of approximately 700,000 distinct CDR3 sequences detected, around 40% appear once; the ten largest clones hold 44%. Sequencing was performed on peripheral blood. Source of these receptors: an adult man with Graves' ophthalmopathy.

This clonotype was counted between two and nine times. CDR3 in amino acids: CSARPSGIYEQYF. As DNA, the CDR3 is TGCAGTGCTAGGCCTAGCGGAATCTACGAGCAGTACTTC. The chain employs TRBV20-1 and TRBJ2-7, with TRBD2 matching over 7 bases. Germline V CDR1 and CDR2: DFQATT, SNEGSKA (reference sequence). The CDR3 has 13 residues. V lost 3 bases, J lost 3 bases, and 5 bases stayed unmatched.

This CDR3 reads CASSEGTSGRNTGELFF. CDR3 sequence (DNA): TGTGCCAGCAGCGAGGGGACTAGCGGGAGGAACACCGGGGAGCTGTTTTTT. The V call is TRBV14, the J call TRBJ2-2; the match to TRBD2 covers 14 bases. The CDR3 loop spans 17 amino acids. Germline CDR1 reads SGHDN; CDR2 reads FVKESK. Trimming at V came to 5 bases and at J to 1 base, leaving 3 bases not matched to a gene.

A few counts support this clonotype. The gene calls are TRBV6-4 and TRBJ1-5, with 8 nucleotides matching TRBD1. The V gene's germline CDR1 is MRHNA and CDR2 SNTAGT. The CDR3 has 15 amino acids. J gave up 7 bases and V 5 bases, and 10 bases lay outside the gene matches. CDR3 DNA: TGTGCCAGCAGTCCCCGGGCAGGGGGCGACCAGCCCCAGCATTTT. This encodes CASSPRAGGDQPQHF.

The chain carries TRBV29-1 and TRBJ1-6, with 9 positions matching TRBD1. This CDR3 has 13 amino acids. Germline CDR1 reads SQVTM; CDR2 reads ANQGSEA. V gave up 5 bases and J gave up 8 bases; unmatched junction bases: 4. The CDR3 spells CSVFTGGDSPLHF. CDR3 nucleotides: TGCAGCGTTTTTACAGGGGGCGATTCACCCCTCCACTTT.

Only one count was recorded for this clonotype. The chain employs TRBV4-1 and TRBJ1-2, with D perhaps TRBD1 (6 bases). V lost 4 bases and J 8 bases, leaving 17 bases between the germline ends. Germline V CDR1 and CDR2: MGHRA, YSYEKL. The CDR3 has 14 residues. Here the CDR3 DNA reads TGCGCCAGCAGCCCGAACGCTGGGGGCGGGGGCTACACCTTC. Translation gives CASSPNAGGGGYTF.

V gene TRBV12-3 or TRBV12-4 combines with J gene TRBJ1-2; D not certain. The V end lost 6 bases, the J end lost 4 bases, and 9 bases lay between the germline ends. The CDR3 loop spans 12 amino acids. CDR3 in amino acids: CASSSVGYGYTF. Written as DNA, the CDR3 is TGTGCCAGCAGCTCGGTCGGCTATGGCTACACCTTC.

The V call is TRBV7-9, the J call TRBJ2-5; 8 positions match TRBD1. The CDR3 is made up of 13 amino acids. The ends lost 6 bases at V and 2 bases at J; junction bases unmatched: 2. Germline CDR1 and CDR2: SEHNR and FQNEAQ (reference sequence). The CDR3 DNA reads as TGTGCCAGCAGGGGACAGGAACAAGAGACCCAGTACTTC. Amino acid sequence: CASRGQEQETQYF.

J is TRBJ1-6 and V is TRBV9, with 7 bases aligning to TRBD1. CDR3 length equals 15 residues. V lost 3 bases, J lost 7 bases, and 7 bases stayed unmatched. Germline V gives CDR1 SGDLS, CDR2 YYNGEE. The chain's CDR3 is CASSGWDSNNSPLHF. DNA for the CDR3: TGTGCCAGCAGCGGCTGGGACAGCAACAATTCACCCCTCCACTTT.

This clonotype was detected ten times or more. The chain employs TRBV19 and TRBJ1-6; 7 bases fit TRBD1. The CDR3 totals 14 residues. The germline gives CDR1 LNHDA, CDR2 SQIVND (reference sequence). V lost 4 bases, J lost 8 bases, and 5 bases stayed unmatched. The DNA of the CDR3 is TGTGCCAGTAGTACGACAGGGAGAGATTCACCCCTCCACTTT. Amino acid sequence: CASSTTGRDSPLHF.

Worth noting for this clonotype: The CDR3 end shows no conserved phenylalanine or tryptophan, and so a read error is likely. This chain uses TRBV2 with TRBJ1-2; D remains ambiguous. Germline V gene sequence: CDR1 SNHLY, CDR2 FYNNEI. V was cut by 0 bases and J by 5 bases, with 7 bases left in between. The CDR3 has 13 amino acids. CDR3 residues: CASSEARGYGYTS. The CDR3 DNA sequence: TGTGCCAGCAGTGAAGCGCGAGGGTATGGCTACACCTCC.

This clonotype came up once. V gene TRBV20-1 combines with J gene TRBJ2-3, with D perhaps matching TRBD1 or TRBD2 (5 bases each). The V end lost 6 bases, the J end lost 2 bases, and 12 bases lay between the germline ends. Germline V gene sequence: CDR1 DFQATT, CDR2 SNEGSKA (reference sequence). The CDR3 spans 13 residues. The CDR3 protein is CSAPGPNTDTQYF. CDR3 bases: TGCAGTGCACCGGGACCCAACACAGATACGCAGTATTTT.

This chain links TRBV29-1 with TRBJ1-1; TRBD1 agrees at 7 bases. Trimming removed 5 bases from V and 1 base from J; junction bases left unmatched: 7. This CDR3 comprises 14 residues. Germline V CDR1 and CDR2: SQVTM, ANQGSEA. The chain's CDR3 is CSVHRGYENTEAFF. CDR3 DNA: TGCAGCGTTCACAGGGGTTACGAGAACACTGAAGCTTTCTTT. Filled out from reference TRBV29-1 and TRBJ1-1, the complete variable domain reads SAVISQKPSRDICQRGTSLTIQCQVDSQVTMMFWYRQQPGQSLTLIATANQGSEATYESGFVIDKFPISRPNLTFSTLTVSNMSPEDSSIYLCSVHRGYENTEAFFGQGTRLTVV.

The chain uses TRBV7-2 and TRBJ1-2; 9 bases are shared with TRBD1. This CDR3 contains 17 residues. CDR1 and CDR2 (germline): SGHTA, FQGNSA. V gave up 1 base and J gave up 1 base; unmatched junction bases: 7. The CDR3 loop reads CASSLVMGQGINYGYTF. In DNA form, the CDR3 reads TGTGCCAGCAGCTTAGTAATGGGACAGGGTATTAACTATGGCTACACCTTC. The full variable domain, rest sourced from reference TRBV7-2 and TRBJ1-2, is GAGVSQSPSNKVTEKGKDVELRCDPISGHTALYWYRQSLGQGLEFLIYFQGNSAPDKSGLPSDRFSAERTGGSVSTLTIQRTQQEDSAVYLCASSLVMGQGINYGYTFGSGTRLTVV.

The table lists this clonotype with many counts. V is TRBV15 and J is TRBJ2-7; 9 bases are a match to TRBD1. The germline CDR1 and CDR2 sequences are LNHNV and YYDKDF (reference sequence). The CDR3 spans 14 residues. Germline trimming cut 5 bases from V and 3 bases from J; bases unmatched to any gene: 5. The CDR3 DNA follows: TGTGCCACCAGCGGCCGGGACAGGGACTACGAGCAGTACTTC. Protein product: CATSGRDRDYEQYF.

The chain couples TRBV29-1 to TRBJ1-2; possible D gene TRBD1, 5 bases. Germline assignment: CDR1 SQVTM and CDR2 ANQGSEA. The CDR3 has 12 residues. The CDR3 DNA is TGCAGTGCTGGGCAGGGCCGCGGTGGCTACACCTTC. It specifies CSAGQGRGGYTF.

This clonotype came up once. A clone one base away is much larger, so this may be a read error. The rearrangement joins TRBV10-1 to TRBJ2-7; D gene uncertain. Per germline, CDR1 WNHNN and CDR2 SYGVQD (reference sequence). Trimming cost V 9 bases and J 1 base, with 16 bases left between them. This CDR3 comprises 14 residues. CDR3: CASSPRHISYEQYF. DNA for the CDR3: TGCGCCAGTAGTCCGAGACACATATCCTACGAGCAGTACTTC.